This T cell receptor (beta chain) was captured by sequencing in a study of vaccination effects on CD4 cells after COVID-19. This CDR3 has 15 amino acids. Trimming stripped 1 base from V and 3 bases from J, with 11 bases between. Germline values: CDR1 MGHRA, CDR2 YSYEKL. Comment on this clone: Its antigen is not known.

Data came from immunoSEQ multiplex PCR; TCRdb stores just in-frame clones and leaves some out. The sample includes roughly 29,000 clones, approximately 65% of them seen just once. Culturing for about 10 days preceded CD4+ T cell isolation. The origin of this receptor is a human donor who received a COVID-19 vaccine. The V call is TRBV4-1, the J call TRBJ2-3, with D uncertain. The sample was CD4+ T cells from PBMCs cultured without peptide, taken before COVID-19 vaccination. CDR3 residues: CASSQGFLTTDTQYF. CDR3 bases: TGCGCCAGCAGCCAAGGGTTCCTAACAACAGATACGCAGTATTTT.